The clone carrying this T cell receptor beta chain was seen a few times. What it binds is not known. This entry is derived from a study of T-cell memory formation after mild COVID-19. Study-level results: Balance between CD4 and CD8 was seen in clones contracting day 15 to 85, and a CD4+ lean was seen in later expanders. Some clones that responded were present in memory (sampled pre-infection), which suggests cross-reactive memory joined. Contracting CD4+ clones sat mainly in CM and EM; CD8+ in EMRA.

The CDR3 runs to 14 residues. Looked up from germline, CDR1 is SGHKS and CDR2 is YYEKEE (reference sequence). V was shortened by 0 bases and J by 5 bases, with 11 bases between the two germline ends. Constant-segment primers and 5'RACE yielded cDNA libraries for TCR alpha and TCR beta, each carrying sample barcodes and UMIs. TCRdb used MiXCR to reprocess the 5' RACE reads, holding one entry per CDR3 protein. The table lists 350,000 or so distinct CDR3 sequences, 20% to 25% of them singletons. The chain is built from TRBV5-5 and TRBJ2-5; D may be TRBD1 (7 bases). Source material: PBMCs or a T cell subset sorted from them (not recorded which). This clonotype originated in a man younger than 35 who had mild COVID-19 (a few samples of this study predate the infection). Cell type and time point are not known. In DNA form, the CDR3 reads TGTGCCAGCAGCTTGGTACAGGGGAGGGAGACCCAGTACTTC. Translated, it gives CASSLVQGRETQYF. Looking up the rest from reference TRBV5-5 and TRBJ2-5 gives the full variable domain: DAGVTQSPTHLIKTRGQQVTLRCSPISGHKSVSWYQQVLGQGPQFIFQYYEKEERGRGNFPDRFSARQFPNYSSELNVNALLLGDSALYLCASSLVQGRETQYFGPGTRLLVL.